The count of the clone carrying this T cell receptor beta chain is one. As yet, its antigen is unknown. These data originate in a study of human T cells and chemical hapten exposure. Study details: Small volume differences among pooled libraries mainly caused per-sample TCR yield variation.

Looked up from germline, CDR1 is MNHEY and CDR2 is SMNVEV (reference sequence). The CDR3 runs to 13 residues. Trimming removed 5 bases at V and 6 bases at J, with 10 bases between. Points from the study as a whole: Among TCRs, those above 1 in 1000 frequency were unaffected by DPC sensitization.

Unfractionated whole blood was the source of the extracted total RNA. What the library attached to individual cDNA molecules were unique molecular identifiers. MiXCR, applied by TCRdb to the reads, yields one record per CDR3 protein. The sample holds 450 to 550 distinct CDR3 sequences, roughly 97% seen once. The source material was whole blood. The receptor was derived from a human donor who had alopecia or was a healthy volunteer (not recorded which). Some clones in this sample may be carry-over from other donors' samples. This table probably holds off-target reads from a library built for another chain. The genes are TRBV27 and TRBJ2-2, with D maybe TRBD2 (5 bases). The CDR3 reads CASSPRRPGELFF. The CDR3, as DNA: TGTGCCAGCAGTCCCCGGAGGCCCGGGGAGCTGTTTTTT.